This T cell receptor (beta chain) originates from a study of blood T cell repertoires in COVID-19 (dated by TCRdb to the early 2020s). Regarding the research as a whole: Samples covering the acute and convalescent phases of COVID-19 were provided by collaborators in the United States, Italy and Spain. The prospective study material was composed of cDNA or gDNA derived from T cells, B-cell-depleted T cells, or PBMCs. Subjects who had been exposed to COVID-19, were actively infected with it, or had recovered from it provided the deeply sampled blood TCRbeta repertoires that made up the dataset. The repertoires were released in a freely available public database intended as a resource for research on the immune response to SARS-CoV-2. The samples were drawn from the first 160 participants of the ongoing ImmuneRACE study and from about 1,200 subjects provided by 6 global collaborators. A de-identified subject ID, COVID-19 status, age in years and sex were almost always included in the sample metadata. Where available, HLA class I and class II types were obtained from metadata supplied by the sample provider rather than from assay-based typing. Results the study describes overall, beyond this receptor: The amount of clinical and demographic metadata varied by source and participant and was provided uncurated.

TCRbeta CDR3 regions were amplified from genomic DNA using the immunoSEQ Assay, a bias-controlled multiplex PCR. Concerning the study's data processing: Nucleated cell counts per sample were estimated from amplification of reference gene primers within the assay. Sequence reads were collapsed and filtered to measure the absolute abundance of every unique TCRbeta CDR3 rearrangement. For each sample, productive Simpson clonality was calculated as the square root of Simpson's diversity index over productive rearrangements. Held by TCRdb, this immuneACCESS table contains in-frame sequences only and omits some clones. Under half of the omission traces to an unresolved V gene where checked; the cause of the rest is unknown. V and J calls and clone size are as listed in that table; D and trimming were resolved from the DNA. Here the sample has under 200,000 clones; about 82% occur a single time. The ten largest clones represent about 6.8% of the sample.

In this sample, this clone turned up a few times. The antigen it binds to is not known. Per-base quality was not reported, and no clone a single base away is much larger than it. Relative to germline, V is missing 3 bases and J is missing 10 bases, with 19 bases of the junction outside any gene match. Based on the germline V gene, the CDR1 and CDR2 sequences are MNHNS and SASEGT. The CDR3 contains 19 residues, cysteine and phenylalanine counted. Only CDR3 DNA is held: 57 bases, read in frame from base 1. The collaborating institutions used their own protocols to collect whole blood in K2EDTA tubes. For TCRbeta analysis, collaborators shipped samples in one of three forms: frozen whole blood, isolated PBMCs, or DNA extracted from either of those sample types.

Sequencing was done on a sample of peripheral blood. The chain links TRBV6-1 with TRBJ1-6, with TRBD1 matching 9 junction bases. This TCR derives from a man between 65 and 85 years old with active or convalescent COVID-19. This receptor has the CDR3 CASSDDGQGIYAARSPLHF. The nucleotides are TGTGCCAGCAGTGACGACGGACAGGGGATATACGCTGCGCGATCACCCCTCCACTTT.